The 30 T cell receptor beta chains listed next were all sequenced from one sample in a study of read filtering for tumor transcriptome and immune sequencing (dated by TCRdb to 2020 to 2021). TCRdb records Illumina HiSeq 4000 as the sequencer. TCR libraries were built from about 420 ng RNA with the Immunoverse kit, using molecular barcoded adaptors covering alpha/delta and beta/gamma chains. TCRdb trimmed public reads at Q25 via fastp, called clones via MiXCR and kept in-frame beta chains. Under each unique CDR3 protein, matching rows form one entry showing the most common genes and DNA. The sample table contains 35,000 to 40,000 distinct CDR3 sequences; only one count was recorded for roughly an eighth of them. About two fifths of the sample is taken by the ten largest. The sample consisted of a population of CD138-negative cells sorted from bone marrow. Sample cell subset or site, as interpreted from the label and publication: bone marrow mononuclear cells depleted of CD138+ plasma/myeloma cells by negative magnetic selection. The receptors were gathered from a donor over 35 with multiple myeloma.

In its sample, this clonotype was seen many times. This chain joins TRBV7-6 and TRBJ2-3; D may be TRBD2 (6 bases). The CDR3 contains 16 residues. V was shortened by 1 base and J by 4 bases, with 15 bases between the two germline ends. Germline V gives CDR1 SGHVS, CDR2 FNYEAQ. The DNA of the CDR3 is TGTGCCAGCAGCTTAGTTTCGGGAGCAAGAGCAGATACGCAGTATTTT. This encodes CASSLVSGARADTQYF. Full variable domain (remainder filled in from reference TRBV7-6 and TRBJ2-3): GAGVSQSPRYKVTKRGQDVALRCDPISGHVSLYWYRQALGQGPEFLTYFNYEAQQDKSGLPNDRFSAERPEGSISTLTIQRTEQRDSAMYRCASSLVSGARADTQYFGPGTRLTVL.

This clonotype was picked up many times. V and J are TRBV5-4 and TRBJ2-1; 7 nucleotides line up with TRBD2. This CDR3 comprises 17 residues. Per germline, CDR1 SGHNT and CDR2 YYREEE (reference sequence). V was clipped by 5 bases and J by 0 bases; unmatched bases: 11. The CDR3 coding sequence is TGTGCCAGCAGGGACGGTAGCGGGCCTGCCTCCTACAATGAGCAGTTCTTC. Residues: CASRDGSGPASYNEQFF.

This clonotype was picked up many times. This sequence joins TRBV3-1 and TRBJ1-4; 7 bases match TRBD1. Germline-derived CDR1 and CDR2 are LGHDT and YNNKEL (reference sequence). The CDR3 consists of 12 residues. The junction had 1 base not matched to a gene; V was cut back by 6 bases and J by 6 bases. CDR3 in DNA: TGTGCCAGCAGAACAGGGGATGAAAAACTGTTTTTT. Translated, it gives CASRTGDEKLFF.

The table lists this clonotype with a few counts. A much larger clone lies a single base off, so this may be a read error. This chain links TRBV6-5 with TRBJ2-7; D possibly corresponds to TRBD1 (5 bases). This CDR3 has 15 residues. Germline V lookup: CDR1 MNHEY, CDR2 SVGAGI. CDR3 residues: CAGSYVIRGTYEQYF. CDR3 DNA sequence: TGTGCCGGCAGTTACGTGATAAGGGGTACCTACGAGCAGTACTTC.

This clonotype showed up many times. The CDR3 region is CASSYPRTTSPNTGELFF. In DNA, the CDR3 is TGTGCCAGCAGTTACCCAAGAACGACTAGCCCGAACACCGGGGAGCTGTTTTTT. This rearrangement joins TRBV6-7 to TRBJ2-2; 7 bases fit TRBD2. TRBV6-7 is noted as an ORF with a role that remains uncertain. Trimming removed 2 bases from V and 0 bases from J; junction bases left unmatched: 9. The CDR3 has 18 amino acids.

This clonotype was counted at least ten times. The chain has TRBV20-1 and TRBJ2-1; TRBD2 matches at 11 bases. The CDR3 spans 15 residues. Germline assignment: CDR1 DFQATT and CDR2 SNEGSKA (reference sequence). The CDR3 is CNPSSPLAGAREQFF. CDR3 coding DNA: TGCAATCCCTCGTCCCCACTAGCGGGAGCGAGGGAGCAGTTCTTC.

The sample holds many counts of this clonotype. The chain carries TRBV7-6 and TRBJ2-7, with D perhaps matching TRBD1 (7 bases). CDR1 and CDR2 from the germline V gene are SGHVS and FNYEAQ. The germline V and J ends were trimmed by 0 bases and 5 bases, with 14 bases remaining between them. The CDR3 is 15 residues long. CDR3 in DNA: TGTGCCAGCAGCTTAGCGGAGGGGGCCCTGCACGAGCAGTACTTC. It codes for CASSLAEGALHEQYF.

Notes on this clonotype: With only one base between it and a far larger clone, this is likely a read error. The genes are TRBV6-2 or TRBV6-3 and TRBJ2-7, with D hard to call. Germline CDR1 reads MNHEY; CDR2 reads SVGEGT. The CDR3 covers 11 residues. CDR3 in amino acids: CASSYSGEQHF. The CDR3 DNA reads as TGTGCCAGCAGTTACTCGGGCGAGCAGCACTTC.

The sample holds many counts of this clonotype. J is TRBJ2-2 and V is TRBV29-1; D tentatively fits TRBD1 or TRBD2 (5 bases each). Trimming took off 6 bases at V and 0 bases at J, with 14 bases between the two ends. The CDR3 spans 15 residues. Germline-derived CDR1 and CDR2 are SQVTM and ANQGSEA. This chain's CDR3 is CSVAEGLANTGELFF. The CDR3 DNA is TGCAGCGTCGCCGAGGGGCTCGCGAACACCGGGGAGCTGTTTTTT.

Remarks on this clonotype: A far more abundant clone sits one base away, making this likely a read error. The rearrangement joins TRBV7-8 to TRBJ2-1; 12 bases map to TRBD2. V gave up 3 bases and J gave up 9 bases; unmatched junction bases: 6. Per germline, CDR1 SGHVS and CDR2 FQNEAQ. The CDR3 covers 15 residues. In DNA, the CDR3 is TGTGCCAGCAGCTTGACTAGCGGGAGTAGAAGTGAGCAGTTCTTC. Amino acids: CASSLTSGSRSEQFF.

In its sample, this clonotype was seen many times. This chain uses TRBV29-1 with TRBJ1-5; tentative D call: TRBD1 (6 bases). Germline assignment: CDR1 SQVTM and CDR2 ANQGSEA. V lost 7 bases, J lost 7 bases, and 20 bases lay in between. This CDR3 comprises 14 residues. CDR3 sequence reads: CSALTQGRGQPQHF. The CDR3 coding sequence is TGCAGCGCTCTGACGCAGGGGCGAGGGCAGCCCCAGCATTTT.

The sample holds many counts of this clonotype. The rearrangement links TRBV7-9 to TRBJ2-1, with D hard to call. Germline loops: CDR1 SEHNR, CDR2 FQNEAQ (reference sequence). V was trimmed by 5 bases and J by 0 bases, leaving 11 bases between them. The CDR3 has 15 residues. CDR3 region: CASSPRTVSYNEQFF. The CDR3 region has the DNA TGTGCCAGCAGCCCCAGGACGGTCTCCTACAATGAGCAGTTCTTC.

The chain combines TRBV11-2 with TRBJ2-3; D is tentatively TRBD1 or TRBD2 (6 bases each). Per germline, CDR1 SGHAT and CDR2 FQNNGV. The V end lost 4 bases, the J end lost 1 base, and 18 bases lay between the germline ends. This CDR3 region has 17 residues. CDR3 in DNA: TGTGCCAGCAGCTCCTTCTCGGGGGACAAGGGCACAGATACGCAGTATTTT. Its translation: CASSSFSGDKGTDTQYF. Combining the CDR3 with reference TRBV11-2 and TRBJ2-3 gives the whole variable domain EAGVAQSPRYKIIEKRQSVAFWCNPISGHATLYWYQQILGQGPKLLIQFQNNGVVDDSQLPKDRFSAERLKGVDSTLKIQPAKLEDSAVYLCASSSFSGDKGTDTQYFGPGTRLTVL.

This chain joins TRBV4-2 and TRBJ2-2; 10 bases map to TRBD2. This CDR3 has 16 amino acids. CDR1 LGHNA and CDR2 YNFKEQ come from the germline V gene. Trimming removed 4 bases from V and 3 bases from J; junction bases left unmatched: 5. The CDR3 sequence is CASSPRTSGDTGELFF. The DNA for the CDR3 is TGTGCCAGCAGCCCAAGGACTAGCGGAGACACCGGGGAGCTGTTTTTT.

This clonotype was recorded a few times. This sequence may be a read error, since a much larger clone differs from it by one base. The genes are TRBV12-3 or TRBV12-4 and TRBJ2-1, with a weak D call TRBD2 (5 bases). V lost 3 bases, J lost 3 bases, and 9 bases lay in between. This CDR3 comprises 14 residues. The CDR3 sequence is CASSLIRGYNEQFF. The CDR3 nucleotides read TGTGCCAGCAGTTTGATTCGGGGCTACAATGAGCAGTTCTTC.

In this sample, this clonotype turned up many times. The chain couples TRBV7-2 to TRBJ2-3, with 11 bases fitting TRBD2. CDR1 is SGHTA and CDR2 is FQGNSA in the germline V gene. V was clipped by 10 bases and J by 2 bases; unmatched bases: 8. The CDR3 is made up of 15 amino acids. The CDR3 region is CATLTSGVLTDTQYF. The CDR3, as DNA: TGTGCCACTCTGACTAGCGGGGTTCTCACAGATACGCAGTATTTT.

The table lists this clonotype with many counts. This chain uses TRBV11-2 with TRBJ2-5, with TRBD2 matching over 7 bases. The CDR3 is made up of 17 amino acids. Trimming at V came to 7 bases and at J to 0 bases, leaving 14 bases not matched to a gene. Germline CDR1 and CDR2: SGHAT and FQNNGV. CDR3 DNA sequence: TGTGCCAGCACCCCTATCATTGGGCTAGCGGACCAAGAGACCCAGTACTTC. Translating gives CASTPIIGLADQETQYF.

This clonotype was found many times. DNA for the CDR3: TGCGCCAGCAGCTCCGGGACAGCCAATAATTCACCCCTCCACTTT. It is translated as CASSSGTANNSPLHF. The genes are TRBV5-1 and TRBJ1-6; 7 bases align to TRBD1. The CDR3 consists of 15 residues. J was trimmed by 5 bases and V by 3 bases; bases with no gene match: 5. Germline V gene data show CDR1 as SGHRS and CDR2 as YFSETQ.

This clonotype was picked up many times. The rearrangement links TRBV6-5 to TRBJ1-2; a possible D gene is TRBD1 (6 bases). The CDR3 is 16 residues long. Trimming cost V 6 bases and J 3 bases, with 20 bases left between them. Germline CDR1 reads MNHEY; CDR2 reads SVGAGI. This CDR3 is CASSSWFRGGDYGYTF. CDR3 coding DNA: TGTGCCAGCAGCTCCTGGTTCAGGGGCGGAGACTATGGCTACACCTTC.

The sample holds many counts of this clonotype. The rearrangement links TRBV5-1 to TRBJ1-5, with D possibly being TRBD1 (5 bases). Germline loops: CDR1 SGHRS, CDR2 YFSETQ. Deletions cut 4 bases from V and 4 bases from J, with 18 bases between. The CDR3 has 16 residues. The CDR3 loop reads CASSPESGQGNQPQHF. The DNA of the CDR3 is TGCGCCAGCAGCCCGGAATCGGGTCAGGGAAATCAGCCCCAGCATTTT.

This clonotype was counted ten times or more. The chain has TRBV5-1 and TRBJ2-2, with a possible D match to TRBD2 (6 bases). Trimming cost V 3 bases and J 0 bases, with 12 bases left between them. The CDR3 spans 16 residues. Looked up from germline, CDR1 is SGHRS and CDR2 is YFSETQ. The CDR3 DNA is TGCGCCAGCAGCTGGGAGCGGGTCTCGAACACCGGGGAGCTGTTTTTT. Its protein is CASSWERVSNTGELFF.

The CDR3 sequence is CASSLGPSNQPQHF. Here the CDR3 DNA reads TGTGCCAGCAGTCTGGGACCGAGCAATCAGCCCCAGCATTTT. The V and J genes are TRBV12-3 or TRBV12-4 and TRBJ1-5; possible D gene TRBD1, 5 bases. This CDR3 has 14 residues. The V gene lost 5 bases and the J gene lost 1 base, with 9 bases spanning the gap.

This clonotype was picked up many times. The chain is built from TRBV20-1 and TRBJ2-7; 11 nucleotides agree with TRBD1. Germline trimming cut 3 bases from V and 1 base from J; bases unmatched to any gene: 8. This CDR3 spans 16 amino acids. Per the germline V gene, CDR1 is DFQATT and CDR2 is SNEGSKA (reference sequence). The chain's CDR3 is CSASPWDRGRSYEQYF. CDR3 bases: TGCAGTGCTAGTCCTTGGGACAGGGGGAGGTCCTACGAGCAGTACTTC.

The chain employs TRBV7-9 and TRBJ2-2; D uncertain. Germline values: CDR1 SEHNR, CDR2 FQNEAQ (reference sequence). Trimming took off 4 bases at V and 3 bases at J, with 9 bases between the two ends. The CDR3 contains 14 residues. As DNA, the CDR3 is TGTGCCAGCAGCTCTATTAGCCACACCGGGGAGCTGTTTTTT. The encoded protein is CASSSISHTGELFF. Drawing the rest from reference TRBV7-9 and TRBJ2-2, the complete variable domain is DTGVSQNPRHKITKRGQNVTFRCDPISEHNRLYWYRQTLGQGPEFLTYFQNEAQLEKSRLLSDRFSAERPKGSFSTLEIQRTEQGDSAMYLCASSSISHTGELFFGEGSRLTVL.

This clonotype occurred many times. The rearrangement uses TRBV5-6 and TRBJ2-7; D unclear. V was shortened by 0 bases and J by 1 base, with 8 bases between the two germline ends. CDR1 is SGHDT and CDR2 is YYEEEE in the germline V gene. This CDR3 region has 14 residues. CDR3 region: CASSLGRISYEQYF. The DNA for the CDR3 is TGTGCCAGCAGCTTGGGCCGGATTTCCTACGAGCAGTACTTC. Full variable domain (rest looked up from reference TRBV5-6 and TRBJ2-7): DAGVTQSPTHLIKTRGQQVTLRCSPKSGHDTVSWYQQALGQGPQFIFQYYEEEERQRGNFPDRFSGHQFPNYSSELNVNALLLGDSALYLCASSLGRISYEQYFGPGTRLTVT.

As regards this clonotype: A far larger clone is just one base off, so this is likely a read error. This CDR3 is missing its conserved last phenylalanine or tryptophan, likely due to a read error. The V gene is TRBV12-3 or TRBV12-4, the J gene TRBJ2-1; possibly TRBD2 for D (5 bases). This CDR3 region has 16 residues. Trimming stripped 2 bases from V and 6 bases from J, with 17 bases between. The CDR3 region is CASSLRLALLGNEQFL. CDR3 in DNA: TGTGCCAGCAGTTTAAGGCTAGCCTTATTGGGCAATGAGCAGTTCTTG.

This clonotype was recorded many times. As DNA, the CDR3 is TGTGCCAGCAGTCGACGGGGGGCCACAACTAATGAAAAACTGTTTTTT. Residues: CASSRRGATTNEKLFF. The chain is built from TRBV9 and TRBJ1-4, with a weak D call TRBD1 (6 bases). Per germline, CDR1 SGDLS and CDR2 YYNGEE. Between the trimmed V and J ends, which lost 5 bases and 0 bases, there was a span of 14 bases. The CDR3 runs to 16 residues.

This clonotype was found many times. The rearrangement links TRBV5-1 to TRBJ1-4; 8 bases align to TRBD1. The germline CDR1 and CDR2 sequences are SGHRS and YFSETQ. Trimming at V came to 4 bases and at J to 7 bases, leaving 18 bases not matched to a gene. The length of the CDR3 is 18 residues. In DNA, the CDR3 is TGCGCCAGCAGCCTCCGAGGACAGGGATACCTTAATGCTGAAAAACTGTTTTTT. It encodes CASSLRGQGYLNAEKLFF.

This clonotype was counted ten times or more. This chain links TRBV29-1 with TRBJ2-1, with D hard to call. The germline V gene encodes CDR1 SQVTM and CDR2 ANQGSEA. V dropped 4 bases and J dropped 5 bases, with 6 bases sitting between them. This CDR3 comprises 11 residues. The CDR3: CSVAAHNEQFF. CDR3 bases: TGCAGCGTTGCAGCGCACAATGAGCAGTTCTTC.

Ten or more counts support this clonotype. The V gene is TRBV20-1, the J gene TRBJ2-3; possibly TRBD1 or TRBD2 for D (5 bases each). The CDR3 contains 17 residues. From germline, CDR1 is DFQATT and CDR2 SNEGSKA (reference sequence). Trimming stripped 0 bases from V and 3 bases from J, with 19 bases between. The CDR3 reads CSARDWGDPGGTDTQYF. The CDR3 DNA is TGCAGTGCTAGAGATTGGGGCGACCCCGGCGGGACAGATACGCAGTATTTT.